The 25 T cell receptor beta chains below all came from one sample that was sequenced in a study of Graves' ophthalmopathy and Graves' hyperthyroidism. Amplified TCR beta CDR3 regions were obtained using RNA transcripts as template. Second-round multiplex PCR followed a first-round RT-PCR using HTBI primers. One entry per CDR3 protein, called by TCRdb with MiXCR from the multiplex PCR reads. The sample has about 740,000 distinct CDR3 sequences, roughly two fifths seen once. Material: peripheral blood. The origin of the receptors is an adult man with Graves' ophthalmopathy.

In this sample, this clonotype turned up many times. The chain carries TRBV6-5 and TRBJ1-2; 10 positions agree with TRBD1. CDR1 and CDR2 from the germline V gene are MNHEY and SVGAGI. The V and J ends lost 8 bases and 8 bases, in that order; junction bases with no gene match: 8. The CDR3 is 13 residues long. DNA of the CDR3: TGTGCCAGCTTGCGGACAGGGGGTATAGGCTACACCTTC. Residues: CASLRTGGIGYTF.

The sample holds many counts of this clonotype. This chain links TRBV20-1 with TRBJ1-2, with 7 bases that match TRBD1. The CDR3 contains 11 residues. The junction had 4 bases not matched to a gene; V was cut back by 6 bases and J by 6 bases. Germline values: CDR1 DFQATT, CDR2 SNEGSKA (reference sequence). The CDR3 region is CSANRGDGYTF. CDR3 DNA: TGCAGTGCCAACAGGGGCGATGGCTACACCTTC.

The CDR3 region is CSARDPRGGQNEKLFF. The CDR3, as DNA: TGCAGTGCTAGAGATCCTAGGGGGGGCCAGAATGAAAAACTGTTTTTT. The V gene is TRBV20-1, the J gene TRBJ1-4, with D perhaps TRBD1 (6 bases). Germline CDR1 and CDR2: DFQATT and SNEGSKA (reference sequence). This CDR3 has 16 residues. Trimming pared 0 bases from V and 5 bases from J, leaving 16 bases between.

This clonotype has a count of ten or more. The rearrangement uses TRBV19 and TRBJ2-5; D not resolved. CDR3 size: 15 residues. Germline V gene data show CDR1 as LNHDA and CDR2 as SQIVND (reference sequence). V dropped 6 bases and J dropped 4 bases, with 18 bases sitting between them. The CDR3 protein is CASSPETSKRETQYF. The CDR3 bases are TGTGCCAGTAGCCCTGAGACAAGCAAAAGAGAGACCCAGTACTTC.

CDR3 amino acids: CASRTQGVNTGELFF. The CDR3 DNA reads TGTGCCAGCAGGACACAGGGAGTAAACACCGGGGAGCTGTTTTTT. The V gene is TRBV2, the J gene TRBJ2-2; D possibly corresponds to TRBD1 (6 bases). V gave up 6 bases and J gave up 2 bases, with 13 bases separating them. This CDR3 region has 15 residues. Germline CDR1 is SNHLY and CDR2 is FYNNEI.

V and J are TRBV15 and TRBJ1-2; 10 bases line up with TRBD1. CDR1 LNHNV and CDR2 YYDKDF come from the germline V gene (reference sequence). J gave up 6 bases and V 1 base, and 5 bases lay outside the gene matches. The CDR3 contains 15 residues. CDR3 region: CATSRGTGGFDGYTF. In DNA form, the CDR3 reads TGTGCCACCAGCAGAGGGACAGGGGGTTTCGATGGCTACACCTTC.

This clonotype has more than one count but fewer than ten. The chain links TRBV19 to TRBJ1-6; D call uncertain. Germline V gene data show CDR1 as LNHDA and CDR2 as SQIVND (reference sequence). Deletions cut 9 bases from V and 8 bases from J, with 26 bases between. The CDR3 contains 17 residues. CDR3 in amino acids: CASSYPPRRKGYSPLHF. The CDR3 coding sequence is TGTGCCAGCAGTTACCCCCCTCGGCGGAAAGGCTATTCACCCCTCCACTTT.

A note on this clonotype: Given a much more abundant clone one base away, this may be a read error. The rearrangement uses TRBV2 and TRBJ2-7; the D gene is possibly TRBD2 (5 bases). The germline V and J ends were trimmed by 11 bases and 2 bases, with 13 bases remaining between them. CDR1 and CDR2 from the germline V gene are SNHLY and FYNNEI. This CDR3 is built from 12 residues. CDR3 sequence: CACGSYPYEQYF. The CDR3 DNA sequence: TGTGCCTGCGGGTCCTATCCCTACGAGCAGTACTTC. Drawing the rest from reference TRBV2 and TRBJ2-7, the complete variable domain is EPEVTQTPSHQVTQMGQEVILRCVPISNHLYFYWYRQILGQKVEFLVSFYNNEISEKSEIFDDQFSVERPDGSNFTLKIRSTKLEDSAMYFCACGSYPYEQYFGPGTRLTVT.

The chain combines TRBV7-2 with TRBJ2-7, with TRBD1 matching over 9 bases. The CDR3 consists of 15 residues. Trimming took 2 bases from V and 5 from J; bases not matched to a gene: 7. Germline V gene lookup returns CDR1 SGHTA and CDR2 FQGNSA. CDR3 residues: CASSLSRQGDHEQYF. CDR3 sequence (DNA): TGTGCCAGCAGCTTATCCCGACAGGGGGACCACGAGCAGTACTTC.

This clonotype has a handful of counts. The V call is TRBV5-4, the J call TRBJ2-7; perhaps TRBD2 as D (6 bases). Germline V CDR1 and CDR2: SGHNT, YYREEE (reference sequence). The germline V and J ends were trimmed by 3 bases and 7 bases, with 11 bases remaining between them. The CDR3 is made up of 12 amino acids. CDR3 DNA: TGTGCCAGCAGCTGGGGACTGGGGGAGCAGTACTTC. Protein sequence: CASSWGLGEQYF.

V usage is TRBV20-1 and J usage is TRBJ2-3, with D unclear. The CDR3 extends over 14 amino acids. Germline V CDR1 and CDR2: DFQATT, SNEGSKA (reference sequence). Trimming pared 0 bases from V and 2 bases from J, leaving 9 bases between. The CDR3 nucleotides are TGCAGTGCTAGAGAATTCGGCCCCACAGATACGCAGTATTTT. As protein: CSAREFGPTDTQYF.

This clonotype was seen many times. This chain connects TRBV20-1 to TRBJ1-2; D gene unclear. The CDR3 has 13 amino acids. Germline V lookup: CDR1 DFQATT, CDR2 SNEGSKA (reference sequence). The V end lost 1 base, the J end lost 2 bases, and 8 bases lay between the germline ends. CDR3 sequence: CSARVYSNYGYTF. The CDR3 DNA reads as TGCAGTGCTAGAGTTTACAGCAACTATGGCTACACCTTC.

There are many counts of this clonotype. This chain links TRBV20-1 with TRBJ2-5; no firm D call. Trimming took off 1 base at V and 4 bases at J, with 10 bases between the two ends. The CDR3 has 13 residues. CDR1 is DFQATT and CDR2 is SNEGSKA in the germline V gene (reference sequence). This CDR3 is CSARAATLETQYF. The CDR3 region has the DNA TGCAGTGCTAGAGCCGCCACGTTAGAGACCCAGTACTTC.

In regard to this clonotype: Given the absence of the conserved phenylalanine or tryptophan at the CDR3 end, a read error is likely. The V gene is TRBV15, the J gene TRBJ2-7; D is undetermined. This CDR3 has 14 residues. The germline V and J ends were trimmed by 0 bases and 0 bases, with 6 bases remaining between them. Germline lookup yields CDR1 LNHNV and CDR2 YYDKDF (reference sequence). CDR3 region: CATSRDQGSYEQYS. CDR3 in DNA: TGTGCCACCAGCAGAGATCAAGGCTCCTACGAGCAGTACTCC.

Of note for this clonotype: Compared with germline, one end of the junction differs, possibly owing to a read error. This chain joins TRBV5-1 and TRBJ2-7, with 14 nucleotides matching TRBD2. The CDR3 sequence is 13 residues long. The V gene's germline CDR1 is SGHRS and CDR2 YFSETQ. DNA of the CDR3: TGCGCCAGCAGACCGGACAGACTAGCGGGAGGGGACTTC. Translation: CASRPDRLAGGDF.

The sample holds a few counts of this clonotype. J is TRBJ1-6 and V is TRBV11-2, with D perhaps TRBD1 (5 bases). V was pared by 5 bases and J by 5 bases, with 13 bases between. CDR1 SGHAT and CDR2 FQNNGV come from the germline V gene. The CDR3 has 15 amino acids. For the CDR3, the DNA is TGTGCCAGCAGCCTTAGACAGAGCCATAATTCACCCCTCCACTTT. Encoded protein: CASSLRQSHNSPLHF.

This clonotype was observed a single time. This chain uses TRBV24-1 with TRBJ2-3, with 7 bases aligning to TRBD1. Germline assignment: CDR1 KGHDR and CDR2 SFDVKD. With 9 bases clipped from V and 0 bases from J, the junction kept 8 bases outside the gene matches. The CDR3 is 15 residues long. The CDR3 reads CATGSRDRSTDTQYF. CDR3 bases: TGTGCCACCGGAAGCCGGGACAGAAGCACAGATACGCAGTATTTT.

The table lists this clonotype with many counts. The CDR3 region has the DNA TGTGCCATCAGATCTAGACAGGGTGATTCACCCCTCCACTTT. It yields the protein CAIRSRQGDSPLHF. V usage is TRBV10-3 and J usage is TRBJ1-6; 7 bases are a match to TRBD1. There are 14 residues in the CDR3. Germline V gene data show CDR1 as ENHRY and CDR2 as SYGVKD. V was clipped by 6 bases and J by 8 bases; unmatched bases: 7.

This clonotype was found once. The chain has TRBV29-1 and TRBJ2-5; 7 nucleotides match TRBD2. From germline, CDR1 is SQVTM and CDR2 ANQGSEA. The CDR3 is made up of 13 amino acids. With V trimmed by 2 bases and J by 5 bases, 5 bases remained unmatched. Here the CDR3 reads CSVERGSGETQYF. Here the CDR3 DNA reads TGCAGCGTTGAAAGGGGTAGCGGGGAGACCCAGTACTTC.

This clonotype has a count of ten or more. The rearrangement uses TRBV29-1 and TRBJ2-6, with unresolved D. V was pared by 5 bases and J by 0 bases, with 11 bases between. This CDR3 spans 15 amino acids. From germline, CDR1 is SQVTM and CDR2 ANQGSEA. This chain's CDR3 is CSVQIYNSGANVLTF. Written as DNA, the CDR3 is TGCAGCGTTCAGATTTACAACTCTGGGGCCAACGTCCTGACTTTC.

This chain links TRBV4-1 with TRBJ2-7, with unresolved D. CDR3 length: 16 amino acids. Trimming shortened V by 4 bases and J by 0 bases, and 16 bases separated the two germline ends. Germline values: CDR1 MGHRA, CDR2 YSYEKL. CDR3 nucleotides: TGCGCCAGCAGCCTCCACCCCGGCCTAAGCTCCTACGAGCAGTACTTC. Residues: CASSLHPGLSSYEQYF.

This clonotype was counted between two and nine times. The chain employs TRBV5-5 and TRBJ2-5; D is tentatively TRBD1 or TRBD2 (6 bases each). This CDR3 region has 14 residues. The V and J ends lost 7 bases and 2 bases respectively, with 15 bases between them. Germline V CDR1 and CDR2: SGHKS, YYEKEE (reference sequence). The chain's CDR3 is CASLDWGAQETQYF. Written as DNA, the CDR3 is TGTGCCAGCTTGGACTGGGGGGCTCAAGAGACCCAGTACTTC.

The chain employs TRBV2 and TRBJ1-1; TRBD1 might be the D (5 bases). Trimming took off 10 bases at V and 2 bases at J, with 29 bases between the two ends. Germline V gives CDR1 SNHLY, CDR2 FYNNEI. The CDR3 is made up of 18 amino acids. The DNA of the CDR3 is TGTGCCACCGAGAGAGTCGGCAGCCCCCACACAGGAAACACTGAAGCTTTCTTT. It is translated as CATERVGSPHTGNTEAFF.

This sequence joins TRBV20-1 and TRBJ2-3; 14 bases line up with TRBD2. The V and J ends lost 0 bases and 2 bases, in that order; junction bases with no gene match: 4. The CDR3 length is 17 residues. Per the germline V gene, CDR1 is DFQATT and CDR2 is SNEGSKA (reference sequence). CDR3 sequence: CSARDSGLAGVTDTQYF. As DNA, the CDR3 is TGCAGTGCTAGAGATTCGGGACTAGCGGGAGTCACAGATACGCAGTATTTT.

This clonotype appeared many times. The chain links TRBV7-9 to TRBJ2-7; 11 nucleotides match TRBD1. CDR3 size: 17 residues. Germline CDR1 reads SEHNR; CDR2 reads FQNEAQ (reference sequence). The ends lost 3 bases at V and 1 base at J; junction bases unmatched: 8. Here the CDR3 DNA reads TGTGCCAGCAGCTTCGCCGGGACAGGGGGACTGTCCTACGAGCAGTACTTC. Translation gives CASSFAGTGGLSYEQYF. Drawing the rest from reference TRBV7-9 and TRBJ2-7, the complete variable domain is DTGVSQNPRHKITKRGQNVTFRCDPISEHNRLYWYRQTLGQGPEFLTYFQNEAQLEKSRLLSDRFSAERPKGSFSTLEIQRTEQGDSAMYLCASSFAGTGGLSYEQYFGPGTRLTVT.